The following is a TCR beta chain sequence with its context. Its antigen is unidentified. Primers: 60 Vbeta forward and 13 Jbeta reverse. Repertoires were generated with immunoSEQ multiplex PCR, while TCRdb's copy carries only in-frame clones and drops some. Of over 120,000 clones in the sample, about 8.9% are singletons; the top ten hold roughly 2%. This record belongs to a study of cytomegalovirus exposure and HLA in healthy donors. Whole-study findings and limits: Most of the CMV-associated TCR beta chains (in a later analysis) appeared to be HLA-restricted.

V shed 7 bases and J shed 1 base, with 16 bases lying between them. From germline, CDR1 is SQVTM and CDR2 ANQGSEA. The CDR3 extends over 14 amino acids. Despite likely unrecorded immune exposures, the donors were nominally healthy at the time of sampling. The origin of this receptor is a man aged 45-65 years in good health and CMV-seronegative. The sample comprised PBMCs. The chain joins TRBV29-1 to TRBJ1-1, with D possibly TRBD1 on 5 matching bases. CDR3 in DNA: TGCAGCGCCGGGGGGGGTAGGAGGAACACTGAAGCTTTCTTT. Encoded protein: CSAGGGRRNTEAFF. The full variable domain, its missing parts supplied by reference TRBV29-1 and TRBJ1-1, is SAVISQKPSRDICQRGTSLTIQCQVDSQVTMMFWYRQQPGQSLTLIATANQGSEATYESGFVIDKFPISRPNLTFSTLTVSNMSPEDSSIYLCSAGGGRRNTEAFFGQGTRLTVV.